This is a list of T cell receptor beta chains from one sample in a study of PD-1 blockade in classical Hodgkin lymphoma. Produced via immunoSEQ multiplex PCR; TCRdb's table is partial and in-frame only. The table has 30,000 or so clones, around 79% seen once. Source: peripheral blood mononuclear cells (PBMCs), taken before the fourth cycle of nivolumab. All receptors come from a human donor with classical Hodgkin lymphoma. The CDR3 runs from the conserved cysteine through the conserved F or W. D genes are given only for firm matches. Expanded clones are given a class, and other clones once, few, many or no size at all.

abundance	d_gene	v_gene	j_gene	CDR3nt	CDR3aa
NA	NA	TRBV6-1	TRBJ1-5	TGTGCCAGCACCCTTGGGGGTCGCAATCAGCCCCAGCATTTT	CASTLGGRNQPQHF
NA	NA	TRBV28	TRBJ1-2	TGTGCCAGCAGTCCCAACATATTAACTTGGAGGGGCTATGGCTACACCTTC	CASSPNILTWRGYGYTF
NA	TRBD1	TRBV25-1	TRBJ2-5	TGTGCCAGCAGTGATTTGCGCAGGGGGCGCGCAGAGACCCAGTACTTC	CASSDLRRGRAETQYF
few	NA	TRBV7-2	TRBJ2-7	TGTGCCAGCAGCTTAGGGGGGCGGTACGAGCAGTACTTC	CASSLGGRYEQYF
NA	TRBD2	TRBV7-9	TRBJ2-3	TGTGCCAGCAGCTTTGTGGGCGGGGGGCACACAGATACGCAGTATTTT	CASSFVGGGHTDTQYF
NA	NA	TRBV5-1	TRBJ2-1	TGCGCCAGCAGCAGAGTACGCGAGCAGTTCTTC	CASSRVREQFF
NA	NA	TRBV5-4	TRBJ1-2	TGTGCCAGCAGCCCGGGGGGCAGGGGAACTAACTATGGCTACACCTTC	CASSPGGRGTNYGYTF
NA	NA	TRBV7-8	TRBJ1-1	TGTGCCAGCAGCCTCGCCGGGGGATGGATGAACACTGAAGCTTTCTTT	CASSLAGGWMNTEAFF
NA	NA	TRBV6-1	TRBJ1-2	TGTGCCAGCAGTGAAGCGTTGGAGAGATCAGTAAGGGGCTACACCTTC	CASSEALERSVRGYTF
NA	TRBD2	TRBV4-1	TRBJ2-7	TGCGCCAGCAGCCAATGGTTCTGGAGAGCGGGGGGGCGGGAGCAGTACTTC	CASSQWFWRAGGREQYF